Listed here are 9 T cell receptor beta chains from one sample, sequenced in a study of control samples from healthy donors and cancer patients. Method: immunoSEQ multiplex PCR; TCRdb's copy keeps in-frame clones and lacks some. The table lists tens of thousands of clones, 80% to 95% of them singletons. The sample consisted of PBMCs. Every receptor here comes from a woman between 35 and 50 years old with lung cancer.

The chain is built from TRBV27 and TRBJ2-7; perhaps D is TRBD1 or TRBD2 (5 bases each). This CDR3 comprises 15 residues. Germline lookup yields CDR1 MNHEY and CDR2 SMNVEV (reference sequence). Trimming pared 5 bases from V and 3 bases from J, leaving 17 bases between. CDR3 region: CASSPSGPTDYEQYF. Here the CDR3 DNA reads TGTGCCAGCAGTCCCTCGGGGCCCACCGACTACGAGCAGTACTTC.

CDR3 protein: CASSLPTELNTEAFF. CDR3 bases: TGTGCCAGCAGCCTCCCGACGGAATTGAACACTGAAGCTTTCTTT. This chain uses TRBV5-4 with TRBJ1-1; D remains unclear. CDR3 length equals 15 residues. CDR1 and CDR2 from the germline V gene are SGHNT and YYREEE (reference sequence). The V end lost 4 bases, the J end lost 0 bases, and 13 bases lay between the germline ends.

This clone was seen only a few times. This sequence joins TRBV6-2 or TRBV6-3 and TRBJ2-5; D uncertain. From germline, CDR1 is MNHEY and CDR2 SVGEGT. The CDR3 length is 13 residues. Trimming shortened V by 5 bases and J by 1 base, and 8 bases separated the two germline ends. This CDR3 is CASSNLIQETQYF. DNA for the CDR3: TGTGCCAGCAGTAACCTCATCCAAGAGACCCAGTACTTC.

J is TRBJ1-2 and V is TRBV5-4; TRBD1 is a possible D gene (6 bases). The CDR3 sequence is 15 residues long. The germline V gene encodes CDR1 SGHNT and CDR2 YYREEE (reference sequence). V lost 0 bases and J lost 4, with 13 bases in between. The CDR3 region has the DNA TGTGCCAGCAGCTTGGCATCAGGGGCCCCCTATGGCTACACCTTC. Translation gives CASSLASGAPYGYTF.

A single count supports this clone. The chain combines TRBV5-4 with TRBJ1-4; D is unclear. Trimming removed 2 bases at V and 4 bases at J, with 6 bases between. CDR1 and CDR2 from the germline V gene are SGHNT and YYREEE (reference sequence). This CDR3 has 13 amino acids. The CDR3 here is CASSFQVNEKLFF. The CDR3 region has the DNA TGTGCCAGCAGCTTTCAAGTTAATGAAAAACTGTTTTTT.

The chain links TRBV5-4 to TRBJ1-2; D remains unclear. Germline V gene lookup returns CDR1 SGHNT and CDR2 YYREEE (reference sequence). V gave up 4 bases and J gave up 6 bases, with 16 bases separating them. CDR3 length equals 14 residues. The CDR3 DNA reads TGTGCCAGCAGCACCACCCGGGGTTATGATGGCTACACCTTC. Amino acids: CASSTTRGYDGYTF. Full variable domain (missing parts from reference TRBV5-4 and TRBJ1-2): ETGVTQSPTHLIKTRGQQVTLRCSSQSGHNTVSWYQQALGQGPQFIFQYYREEENGRGNFPPRFSGLQFPNYSSELNVNALELDDSALYLCASSTTRGYDGYTFGSGTRLTVV.

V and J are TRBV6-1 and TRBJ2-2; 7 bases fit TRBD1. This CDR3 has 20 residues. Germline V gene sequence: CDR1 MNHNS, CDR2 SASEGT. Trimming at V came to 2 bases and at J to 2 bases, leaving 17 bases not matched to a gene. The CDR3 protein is CASSEILYPHRDSNTGELFF. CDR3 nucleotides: TGTGCCAGCAGTGAAATACTATATCCCCACCGGGACAGTAACACCGGGGAGCTGTTTTTT.

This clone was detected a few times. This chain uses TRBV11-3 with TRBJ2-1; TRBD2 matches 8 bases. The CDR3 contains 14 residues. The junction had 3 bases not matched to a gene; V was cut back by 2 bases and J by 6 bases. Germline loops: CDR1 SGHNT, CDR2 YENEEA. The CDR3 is CASSLKSGGNEQFF. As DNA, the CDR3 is TGTGCCAGCAGCTTAAAAAGCGGGGGCAATGAGCAGTTCTTC.

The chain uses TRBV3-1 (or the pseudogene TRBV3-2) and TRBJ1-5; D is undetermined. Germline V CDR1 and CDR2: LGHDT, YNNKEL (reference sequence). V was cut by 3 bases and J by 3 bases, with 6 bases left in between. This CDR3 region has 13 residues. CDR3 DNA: TGTGCCAGCAGCCAGTCCGACAATCAGCCCCAGCATTTT. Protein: CASSQSDNQPQHF.